The TCR beta chain under discussion was sequenced for a study of T cell changes during pregnancy in multiple sclerosis. Libraries were prepared by immunoSEQ multiplex PCR; TCRdb keeps only in-frame clonotypes and omits some of them. The repertoire holds around 97,000 clones, 75% to 95% seen once, with around 0.76% in the top ten. Germline trimming cut 2 bases from V and 4 bases from J; bases unmatched to any gene: 5. The CDR3 sequence is 15 residues long. The V gene's germline CDR1 is LNHDA and CDR2 SQIVND (reference sequence). Sample: peripheral blood, taken in the second trimester of pregnancy. The rearrangement links TRBV19 to TRBJ1-3; 7 bases line up with TRBD1. This receptor was obtained from a female donor in good health, enrolled as a control in a pregnancy study. The CDR3 region is CASSINRGEGNTIYF. The CDR3 DNA sequence: TGTGCCAGTAGTATAAACAGGGGAGAAGGAAACACCATATATTTT.